Each of the 3 T cell receptor beta chains below was sequenced from the same sample in a study of OX40 agonist ivuxolimab in advanced cancers. Here immunoSEQ multiplex PCR was the method, and the copy in TCRdb shows in-frame clones only, minus some. The sample has about 19,000 clones; about 89% are singletons. The material was CD4+ or CD8+ T cells sorted from blood, obtained in a trial of the OX40 agonist ivuxolimab. The receptors here all came from an adult with an advanced solid tumor such as melanoma, head and neck, liver or kidney cancer.

The gene calls are TRBV7-2 and TRBJ2-3; D is undetermined. This CDR3 comprises 12 residues. Germline V lookup: CDR1 SGHTA, CDR2 FQGNSA. Trimming stripped 5 bases from V and 4 bases from J, with 7 bases between. DNA of the CDR3: TGTGCCAGCAGCCCAATCTCAGATACGCAGTATTTT. It translates to CASSPISDTQYF.

The J gene is TRBJ2-3, the V gene TRBV11-3; TRBD2 matches 8 bases. The V gene end was trimmed by 4 bases and the J gene end by 4 bases; junction bases not matched to a gene: 7. This CDR3 has 15 amino acids. From germline, CDR1 is SGHNT and CDR2 YENEEA. The CDR3 reads CASSSPREGPDTQYF. The CDR3 coding sequence is TGTGCCAGCAGCTCCCCACGGGAGGGGCCAGATACGCAGTATTTT.

The CDR3 region is CASAAGQETGELFF. In nucleotides, the CDR3 is TGTGCCAGCGCGGCTGGACAGGAAACCGGGGAGCTGTTTTTT. V is TRBV6-4 and J is TRBJ2-2; 7 bases are shared with TRBD1. J gave up 5 bases and V 8 bases, and 8 bases lay outside the gene matches. The CDR3 contains 14 residues. The germline gives CDR1 MRHNA, CDR2 SNTAGT.